The TCR beta chain under discussion was sequenced for a study of neurological immune-mediated disorders. This clonotype has a count of ten or more. CDR1 SGHRS and CDR2 YFSETQ come from the germline V gene. The length of the CDR3 is 14 residues. Losses at the gene ends were 7 bases for V and 0 bases for J; bases not matched to a gene: 4. MiXCR, run by TCRdb on the 5' RACE reads, gives a single entry per CDR3 protein. The table includes roughly 32,000 distinct CDR3 sequences, more than 14% detected once. The J gene is TRBJ2-3, the V gene TRBV5-1, with 8 bases identical to TRBD2. The sequence came from a man between 65 and 85 years old in good health. The sample consisted of PBMCs. CDR3 sequence: CASQAGVSTDTQYF. In DNA form, the CDR3 reads TGCGCCAGCCAAGCGGGGGTGAGCACAGATACGCAGTATTTT.